This T cell receptor beta chain stems from a study of blood T cell repertoires in COVID-19. As handled by the study authors: Nucleated cell number was recorded as an estimate derived from reference gene primer amplification. Measured with immunoSEQ multiplex PCR; TCRdb has only the in-frame clones, and not every one. For V, J and clone size, that table is used; D and trimming come from the DNA. The sample includes roughly 200,000 clones, 75% to 90% seen only once; the top ten take 8% to 9%. In germline, CDR1 is LNHDA, CDR2 SQIVND (reference sequence). V lost 1 base and J lost 3; bases outside the gene matches: 4. The CDR3 sequence is 15 residues long.

The rearrangement uses TRBV19 and TRBJ2-7; 9 bases are a match to TRBD2. The sequence was obtained from an elderly woman with COVID-19, enrolled during active disease. Material: peripheral blood. DNA for the CDR3: TGTGCCAGTAGTATAGGGCTAGCGGGGAACTACGAGCAGTACTTC. Protein: CASSIGLAGNYEQYF.